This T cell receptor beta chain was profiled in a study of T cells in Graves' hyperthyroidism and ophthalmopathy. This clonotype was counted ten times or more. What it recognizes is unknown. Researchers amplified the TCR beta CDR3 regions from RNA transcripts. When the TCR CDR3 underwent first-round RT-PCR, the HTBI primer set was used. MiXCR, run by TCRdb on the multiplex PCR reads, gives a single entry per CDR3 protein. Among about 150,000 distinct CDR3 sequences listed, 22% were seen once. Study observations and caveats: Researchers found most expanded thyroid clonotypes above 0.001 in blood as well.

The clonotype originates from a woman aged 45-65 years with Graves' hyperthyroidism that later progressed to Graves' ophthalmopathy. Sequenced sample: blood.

The CDR3 loop reads CASSLAGLSTDTQYF. The DNA of the CDR3 is TGTGCCAGCAGTTTAGCGGGACTTAGCACAGATACGCAGTATTTT. The J gene is TRBJ2-3, the V gene TRBV28, with D perhaps matching TRBD2 (6 bases). The V gene lost 2 bases and the J gene lost 0 bases, with 9 bases spanning the gap. Germline values: CDR1 MDHEN, CDR2 SYDVKM. This CDR3 has 15 amino acids.